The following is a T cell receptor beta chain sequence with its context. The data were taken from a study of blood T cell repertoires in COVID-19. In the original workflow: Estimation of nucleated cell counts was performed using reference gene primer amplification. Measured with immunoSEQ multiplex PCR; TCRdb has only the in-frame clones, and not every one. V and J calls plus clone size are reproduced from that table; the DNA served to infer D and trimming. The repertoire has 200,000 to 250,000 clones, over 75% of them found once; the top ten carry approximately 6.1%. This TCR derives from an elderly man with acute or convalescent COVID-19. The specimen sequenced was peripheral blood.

In nucleotides, the CDR3 is TGTGCCAGCACATGGACTCCTGGCGAGCAGTACTTC. It codes for CASTWTPGEQYF. This chain links TRBV12-3 or TRBV12-4 with TRBJ2-7, with D possibly being TRBD2 (5 bases). Between the trimmed V and J ends, which lost 7 bases and 6 bases, there was a span of 13 bases. The CDR3 spans 12 residues.